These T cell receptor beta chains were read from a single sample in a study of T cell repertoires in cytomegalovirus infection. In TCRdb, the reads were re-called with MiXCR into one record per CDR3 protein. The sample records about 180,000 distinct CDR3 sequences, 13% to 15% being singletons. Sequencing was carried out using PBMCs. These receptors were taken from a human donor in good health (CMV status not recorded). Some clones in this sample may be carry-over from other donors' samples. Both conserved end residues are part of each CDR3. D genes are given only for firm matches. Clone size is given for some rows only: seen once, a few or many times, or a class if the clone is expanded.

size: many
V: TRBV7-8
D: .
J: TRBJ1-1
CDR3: CASNLDVNTEAFF
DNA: TGTGCCAGCAACCTAGACGTGAACACTGAAGCTTTCTTT

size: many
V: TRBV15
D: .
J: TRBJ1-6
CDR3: CAVGTPVNSPLHF
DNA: TGTGCCGTAGGGACACCGGTTAATTCACCCCTCCACTTT

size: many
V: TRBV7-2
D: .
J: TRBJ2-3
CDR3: CASQPSGGTLDTQYF
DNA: TGTGCCAGCCAACCCTCCGGCGGGACCTTGGATACGCAGTATTTT

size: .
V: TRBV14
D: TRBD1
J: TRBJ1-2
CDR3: CASSHPGQGNYGYTF
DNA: TGTGCCAGCAGCCACCCGGGACAGGGAAACTATGGCTACACCTTC

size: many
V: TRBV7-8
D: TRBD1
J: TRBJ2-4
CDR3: CASSLVVGRGIKNIQYF
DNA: TGTGCCAGCAGCTTAGTAGTCGGCAGGGGGATCAAAAACATTCAGTACTTC

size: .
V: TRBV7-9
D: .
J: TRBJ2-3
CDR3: CASSFYGTSTDTQYF
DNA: TGTGCCAGCAGCTTCTACGGGACTAGCACAGATACGCAGTATTTT

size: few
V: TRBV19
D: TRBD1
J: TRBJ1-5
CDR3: CASSVGQRNQPQHF
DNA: TGTGCCAGTAGTGTGGGACAGCGCAATCAGCCCCAGCATTTT

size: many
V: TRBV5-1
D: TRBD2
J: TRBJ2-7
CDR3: CASSPGLAGVSYEQYF
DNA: TGCGCCAGCAGCCCAGGACTAGCGGGAGTCTCCTACGAGCAGTACTTC

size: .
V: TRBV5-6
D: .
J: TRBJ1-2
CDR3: CASSVPGTTHYGYTF
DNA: TGTGCCAGCAGCGTTCCCGGGACCACCCACTATGGCTACACCTTC

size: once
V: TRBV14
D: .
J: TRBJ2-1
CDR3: CASSQGMYNEQFF
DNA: TGTGCCAGCAGCCAAGGCATGTACAATGAGCAGTTCTTC

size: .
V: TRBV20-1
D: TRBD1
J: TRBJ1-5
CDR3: CSAMGQGNGNQPQHF
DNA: TGCAGTGCCATGGGACAGGGCAACGGCAATCAGCCCCAGCATTTT

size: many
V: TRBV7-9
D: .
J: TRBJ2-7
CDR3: CASSLGGDLRAYEQYF
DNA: TGTGCCAGCAGCTTAGGTGGAGACCTAAGGGCCTACGAGCAGTACTTC

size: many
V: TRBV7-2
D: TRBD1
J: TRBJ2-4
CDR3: CASSSTGQKNIQYF
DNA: TGTGCCAGCAGCTCGACGGGACAGAAAAACATTCAGTACTTC

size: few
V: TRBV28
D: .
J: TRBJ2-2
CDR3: CASKGGRELFF
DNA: TGTGCCAGCAAGGGGGGCCGGGAGCTGTTTTTT

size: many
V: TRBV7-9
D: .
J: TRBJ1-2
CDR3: CASSLGIGFGYTF
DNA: TGTGCCAGCAGCTTAGGTATCGGGTTCGGCTACACCTTC

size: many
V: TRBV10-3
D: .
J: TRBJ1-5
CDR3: CAISVQGISRPQHF
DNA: TGTGCCATCAGTGTTCAGGGGATCTCGAGGCCCCAGCATTTT

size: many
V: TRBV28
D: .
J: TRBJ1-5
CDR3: CASSWGGNQPQHF
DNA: TGTGCCAGCAGCTGGGGGGGGAATCAGCCCCAGCATTTT

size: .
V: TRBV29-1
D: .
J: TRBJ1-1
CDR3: CSVEGTVFF
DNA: TGCAGCGTTGAGGGTACAGTTTTCTTT

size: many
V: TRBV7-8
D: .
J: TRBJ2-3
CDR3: CASSLARMGVTDTQYF
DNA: TGTGCCAGCAGCTTAGCGCGTATGGGGGTCACAGATACGCAGTATTTT

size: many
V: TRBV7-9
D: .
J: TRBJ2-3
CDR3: CASSKGTSPADTQYF
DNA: TGTGCCAGCAGTAAAGGGACCTCTCCCGCAGATACGCAGTATTTT

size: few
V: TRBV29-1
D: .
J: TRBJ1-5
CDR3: CSVQIPGLGNQPQHF
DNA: TGCAGCGTTCAGATCCCGGGACTAGGCAATCAGCCCCAGCATTTT

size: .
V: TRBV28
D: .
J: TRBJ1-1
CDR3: CASRPLPANTEAFF
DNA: TGTGCCAGCAGACCGCTTCCAGCGAACACTGAAGCTTTCTTT

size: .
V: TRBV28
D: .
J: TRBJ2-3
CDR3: CASSLGSPDSQYF
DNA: TGTGCCAGCAGTTTAGGTAGCCCAGATTCGCAGTATTTT

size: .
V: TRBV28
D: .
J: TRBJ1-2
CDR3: CASSLYLQGYGYTF
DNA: TGTGCCAGCAGTTTATACCTTCAGGGATACGGCTACACCTTC

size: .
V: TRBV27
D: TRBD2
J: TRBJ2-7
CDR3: CASSSPGTTYEQYF
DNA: TGTGCCAGCAGTTCCCCAGGGACTACCTACGAGCAGTACTTC

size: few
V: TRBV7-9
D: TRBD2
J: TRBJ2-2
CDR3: CASSLLAGGLTGELFF
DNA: TGTGCCAGCAGCTTGTTAGCGGGGGGCCTCACCGGGGAGCTGTTTTTT

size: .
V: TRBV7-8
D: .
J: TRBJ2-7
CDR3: CASSLIPLEQYF
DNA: TGTGCCAGCAGCTTAATCCCTCTTGAGCAGTACTTC

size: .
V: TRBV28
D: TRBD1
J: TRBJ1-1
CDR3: CASSPDRASWTEAFF
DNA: TGTGCCAGCAGTCCGGACAGGGCCTCGTGGACTGAAGCTTTCTTT

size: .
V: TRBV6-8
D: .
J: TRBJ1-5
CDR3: CASSYSAAGSNQPQHF
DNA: TGTGCCAGCAGTTACTCCGCGGCGGGTAGCAATCAGCCCCAGCATTTT

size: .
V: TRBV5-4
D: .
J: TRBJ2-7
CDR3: CASSFAGGRPYEQYF
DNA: TGTGCCAGCAGCTTTGCCGGGGGGCGCCCCTACGAGCAGTACTTC

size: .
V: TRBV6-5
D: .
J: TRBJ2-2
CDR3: CASSYSWGSKDTGELFF
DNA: TGTGCCAGCAGTTACTCGTGGGGGAGTAAGGACACCGGGGAGCTGTTTTTT

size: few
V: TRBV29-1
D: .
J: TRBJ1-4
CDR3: CSVEESIKEKLFF
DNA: TGCAGCGTTGAAGAATCGATCAAGGAAAAACTGTTTTTT

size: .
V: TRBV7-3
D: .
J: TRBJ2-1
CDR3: CASSSGPGNEQFF
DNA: TGTGCCAGCAGCTCTGGACCTGGAAATGAGCAGTTCTTC

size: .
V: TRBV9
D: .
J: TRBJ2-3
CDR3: CASSVRERTTDTQYF
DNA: TGTGCCAGCAGCGTAAGAGAGCGGACCACAGATACGCAGTATTTT

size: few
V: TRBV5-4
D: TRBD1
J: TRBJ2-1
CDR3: CASSGRTGINNEQFF
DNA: TGTGCCAGCAGCGGTCGGACAGGGATCAACAATGAGCAGTTCTTC

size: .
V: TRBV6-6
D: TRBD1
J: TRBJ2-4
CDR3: CASSRTGQGASKNIQYF
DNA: TGTGCCAGCAGTCGAACGGGACAGGGGGCTTCCAAAAACATTCAGTACTTC

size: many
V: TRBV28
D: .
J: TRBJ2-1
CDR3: CASSKTTEQFF
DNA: TGTGCCAGCAGTAAGACAACAGAGCAGTTCTTC

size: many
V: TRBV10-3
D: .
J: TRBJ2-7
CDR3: CASQLDGTYEQYF
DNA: TGTGCCAGCCAATTGGACGGAACCTACGAGCAGTACTTC

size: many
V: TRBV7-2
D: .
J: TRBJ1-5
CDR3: CASSLYGGGGNQPQHF
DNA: TGTGCCAGCAGCTTATATGGGGGGGGTGGAAATCAGCCCCAGCATTTT

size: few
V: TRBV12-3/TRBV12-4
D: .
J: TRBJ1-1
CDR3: CASSFQAMNTEAFF
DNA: TGTGCCAGCAGTTTCCAGGCCATGAACACTGAAGCTTTCTTT

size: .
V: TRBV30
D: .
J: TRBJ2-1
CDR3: CAWSVRRGVYSYNEQFF
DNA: TGTGCCTGGAGTGTAAGGCGTGGAGTTTACTCCTACAATGAGCAGTTCTTC

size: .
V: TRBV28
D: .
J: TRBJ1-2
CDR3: CASTVTGNYGYTF
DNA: TGTGCCAGCACCGTAACGGGTAACTATGGCTACACCTTC

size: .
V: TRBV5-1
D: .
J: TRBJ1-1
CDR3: CAGSSGPTNTEAFF
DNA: TGCGCCGGCAGCTCCGGACCGACGAACACTGAAGCTTTCTTT

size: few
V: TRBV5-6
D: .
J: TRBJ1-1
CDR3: CASSFYYRASNTEAFF
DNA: TGTGCCAGCAGCTTCTACTACCGGGCCTCGAACACTGAAGCTTTCTTT

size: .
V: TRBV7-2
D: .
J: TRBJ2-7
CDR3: CASSFRDYEQYF
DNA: TGTGCCAGCAGCTTTAGGGACTACGAGCAGTACTTC

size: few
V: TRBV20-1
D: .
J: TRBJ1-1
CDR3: CSARPPGGRTEAFF
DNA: TGCAGTGCTAGGCCCCCGGGTGGGAGAACTGAAGCTTTCTTT

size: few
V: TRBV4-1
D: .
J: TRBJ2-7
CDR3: CASSQERSSYEQYF
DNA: TGCGCCAGCAGCCAAGAACGGAGCTCCTACGAGCAGTACTTC

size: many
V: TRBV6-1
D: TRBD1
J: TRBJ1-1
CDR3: CASSLEGQGFTEAFF
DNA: TGTGCCAGCAGTCTCGAAGGACAGGGTTTCACTGAAGCTTTCTTT